This TCR beta chain was sequenced in a study of blood T cell repertoires in COVID-19. Germline V lookup: CDR1 SGHDN, CDR2 FVKESK. The CDR3 loop spans 16 amino acids. The V and J ends lost 4 bases and 4 bases, in that order; junction bases with no gene match: 12. Per the original data handling: It was from reference gene primer amplification that nucleated cell counts were estimated. The protocol was immunoSEQ multiplex PCR, while the TCRdb copy is restricted to in-frame clones and leaves out a portion. The DNA gave D and trimming, while V, J and clone size come from that table. The sample has about 360,000 clones, less than 90% seen once.

The sequence was collected from a woman in her sixties or seventies with COVID-19, enrolled during active disease. The chain couples TRBV14 to TRBJ2-5, with 7 bases aligning to TRBD1. The sequencing input was peripheral blood. The CDR3 protein is CASSPTGSTGAETQYF. The CDR3 DNA is TGTGCCAGCAGCCCCACTGGTAGTACAGGGGCAGAGACCCAGTACTTC.